What follows are 18 T cell receptor beta chains derived from one specimen sequenced in a study of T-cell memory formation after mild COVID-19. TCRdb redid the calling of the 5' RACE reads with MiXCR, one entry per CDR3 protein. The profile shows 380,000 or so distinct CDR3 sequences, roughly an eighth of them singletons. Sequenced material: PBMCs or a T cell subset sorted from them (not recorded which). The receptor set was obtained from a man between 18 and 35 years old who had mild COVID-19 (a few samples of this study predate the infection). Cell type and time point are not known.

This clonotype was observed a handful of times. The chain has TRBV6-1 and TRBJ1-5, with TRBD1 as a possible D gene (6 bases). Trimming pared 5 bases from V and 6 bases from J, leaving 14 bases between. The CDR3 extends over 14 amino acids. CDR1 is MNHNS, CDR2 SASEGT, per germline. CDR3 coding DNA: TGTGCCAGCAGTTCTTACAGGGTTCTTCAGCCCCAGCATTTT. Residues: CASSSYRVLQPQHF.

This clonotype was found a few times. The chain employs TRBV6-2 or TRBV6-3 and TRBJ2-7, with 7 bases fitting TRBD1. The J segment lost 0 bases and the V segment lost 5 bases, leaving 7 bases of the junction unmatched. Germline loops: CDR1 MNHEY, CDR2 SVGEGT. The CDR3 contains 15 residues. The chain's CDR3 is CASSTPGQLSYEQYV. The CDR3 DNA reads as TGTGCCAGCAGTACGCCGGGACAGCTCTCCTACGAGCAGTACGTC.

This clonotype has ten or more counts. The V call is TRBV20-1, the J call TRBJ2-7; D perhaps matches TRBD2 (5 bases). V shed 3 bases and J shed 2 bases, with 8 bases lying between them. Germline assignment: CDR1 DFQATT and CDR2 SNEGSKA (reference sequence). This CDR3 region has 12 residues. CDR3 loop: CSARVGTYEQYV. CDR3 bases: TGCAGTGCTAGGGTCGGGACCTACGAGCAGTACGTC.

The V and J genes are TRBV6-2 or TRBV6-3 and TRBJ1-1, with 7 bases matching TRBD1. CDR1 is MNHEY, CDR2 SVGEGT, per germline. The length of the CDR3 is 11 residues. The junction had 4 bases not matched to a gene; V was cut back by 6 bases and J by 9 bases. The CDR3, as DNA: TGTGCCAGCAGACGACAGGGAAAAGCTTTCTTT. Translating it yields CASRRQGKAFF.

The CDR3 spells CASSFLGTGVFGTEAFF. The CDR3 region has the DNA TGTGCCAGCAGTTTCTTGGGGACAGGGGTTTTCGGCACTGAAGCTTTCTTT. V is TRBV6-2 or TRBV6-3 and J is TRBJ1-1, with 10 bases that match TRBD1. With 4 bases clipped from V and 4 bases from J, the junction kept 12 bases outside the gene matches. The V gene's germline CDR1 is MNHEY and CDR2 SVGEGT. The CDR3 runs to 17 residues.

V gene TRBV6-2 or TRBV6-3 combines with J gene TRBJ1-2; 9 bases fit TRBD1. The CDR3 loop spans 14 amino acids. The germline gives CDR1 MNHEY, CDR2 SVGEGT. Losses at the gene ends were 0 bases for V and 8 bases for J; bases not matched to a gene: 4. In DNA form, the CDR3 reads TGTGCCAGCAGTTACTCCGGGACAGGGTTCGGCTACACCTTC. It yields the protein CASSYSGTGFGYTF.

The chain links TRBV20-1 to TRBJ2-3; possibly TRBD2 for D (5 bases). The CDR3 loop spans 15 amino acids. CDR1 and CDR2 from the germline V gene are DFQATT and SNEGSKA (reference sequence). Trimming removed 3 bases at V and 0 bases at J, with 13 bases between. CDR3 DNA sequence: TGCAGTGCTAGGGGGAATCCGGGAAGCACAGATACGCAGTATTTT. Protein: CSARGNPGSTDTQYF.

The rearrangement links TRBV27 to TRBJ2-5, with 9 bases that match TRBD1. The CDR3 runs to 12 residues. V lost 7 bases to trimming and J lost 7 bases; unmatched junction nucleotides: 4. Germline CDR1 and CDR2: MNHEY and SMNVEV (reference sequence). The CDR3 region has the DNA TGTGCCAGCACCGCGACAGGGGGGACCCAGTACTTC. Its translation: CASTATGGTQYF.

This rearrangement joins TRBV18 to TRBJ2-7; TRBD1 matches 10 bases. With V trimmed by 3 bases and J by 0 bases, 2 bases remained unmatched. The CDR3 is 15 amino acids. Germline CDR1 KGHSH, CDR2 LQKENI. CDR3: CASSPGQGVSYEQYF. CDR3 in DNA: TGTGCCAGCTCACCCGGACAGGGGGTCTCCTACGAGCAGTACTTC.

The chain combines TRBV6-1 with TRBJ2-7; TRBD1 aligns across 8 bases. Germline V gives CDR1 MNHNS, CDR2 SASEGT. The CDR3 contains 13 residues. Losses at the gene ends were 10 bases for V and 6 bases for J; bases not matched to a gene: 11. Written as DNA, the CDR3 is TGTGCCAACAGGACCCTCGGACAGGGCGAGCAGTACGTC. Its translation is CANRTLGQGEQYV.

The chain is built from TRBV7-6 and TRBJ1-2; D remains unclear. The germline V gene has CDR1 SGHVS and CDR2 FNYEAQ. The CDR3 extends over 14 amino acids. The ends were cut back, 5 bases at V and 5 bases at J, with 15 bases in the middle. CDR3 sequence (DNA): TGTGCCAGCAGCCCGGGGTCGCCGGGGTATGGCTACACCTTC. Its protein product is CASSPGSPGYGYTF.

This chain joins TRBV28 and TRBJ2-1, with 8 bases identical to TRBD2. The length of the CDR3 is 15 residues. Germline V lookup: CDR1 MDHEN, CDR2 SYDVKM. V lost 4 bases, J lost 3 bases, and 5 bases stayed unmatched. In DNA, the CDR3 is TGTGCCAGCAGTTACGCGGGGGGTGTCTACAATGAGCAGTTCTTC. This codes for CASSYAGGVYNEQFF.

This clonotype has a count of ten or more. The chain recombines TRBV20-1 with TRBJ2-1; D is ambiguous. V was shortened by 0 bases and J by 8 bases, with 14 bases between the two germline ends. The length of the CDR3 is 14 residues. The germline V gene encodes CDR1 DFQATT and CDR2 SNEGSKA (reference sequence). CDR3: CSARDPLGGDEQFF. The CDR3 DNA is TGCAGTGCTAGAGACCCCCTGGGTGGCGATGAGCAGTTCTTC.

The chain couples TRBV5-6 to TRBJ2-1; possible D gene TRBD1, 6 bases. The CDR3 is 14 amino acids. The germline V and J ends were trimmed by 4 bases and 8 bases, with 16 bases remaining between them. Looked up from germline, CDR1 is SGHDT and CDR2 is YYEEEE. The CDR3 region is CASSPGQSIDEQFF. The CDR3 bases are TGTGCCAGCAGCCCCGGACAGTCTATCGATGAGCAGTTCTTC. Full variable domain (missing parts from reference TRBV5-6 and TRBJ2-1): DAGVTQSPTHLIKTRGQQVTLRCSPKSGHDTVSWYQQALGQGPQFIFQYYEEEERQRGNFPDRFSGHQFPNYSSELNVNALLLGDSALYLCASSPGQSIDEQFFGPGTRLTVL.

This clonotype was observed a handful of times. The rearrangement uses TRBV4-1 and TRBJ1-6; no definite D call. Per germline, CDR1 MGHRA and CDR2 YSYEKL. The CDR3 contains 15 residues. Trimming took off 0 bases at V and 9 bases at J, with 12 bases between the two ends. This chain's CDR3 is CASSQESVFASPLHF. The CDR3 bases are TGCGCCAGCAGCCAAGAATCCGTCTTTGCTTCACCCCTCCACTTT.

Turning to this clonotype: A much larger clone is a single base away; this may be a read error. The genes are TRBV5-4 and TRBJ1-2; tentative D call: TRBD1 (5 bases). CDR1 SGHNT and CDR2 YYREEE come from the germline V gene (reference sequence). This CDR3 is 13 amino acids long. Trimming stripped 0 bases from V and 4 bases from J, with 7 bases between. CDR3 sequence: CASSLEGIYGYTF. The CDR3, as DNA: TGTGCCAGCAGCTTGGAGGGGATCTATGGCTACACCTTC.

The rearrangement uses TRBV6-2 or TRBV6-3 and TRBJ1-5, with a possible D match to TRBD1 (6 bases). Trimming left V 0 bases short and J 4 bases short, with 16 bases between. The CDR3 runs 17 residues. Germline-derived CDR1 and CDR2 are MNHEY and SVGEGT. CDR3 amino acids: CASSYSMRGRGNQPQHF. As DNA, the CDR3 is TGTGCCAGCAGTTACTCGATGCGGGGGCGAGGAAATCAGCCCCAGCATTTT.

This clonotype has only a few counts. The V gene is TRBV29-1, the J gene TRBJ1-5; D is possibly TRBD1 (5 bases). V shed 2 bases and J shed 3 bases, with 8 bases lying between them. CDR3 size: 13 residues. Per germline, CDR1 SQVTM and CDR2 ANQGSEA. The CDR3 coding sequence is TGCAGCGTTGAAACGGGACCCAATCAGCCCCAGCATTTT. Translation gives CSVETGPNQPQHF.